One sample yielded the 3 T cell receptor beta chains listed below, sequenced in a study of cytomegalovirus exposure and HLA in healthy donors. Amplification used 60 Vbeta primers and 13 Jbeta primers. Sequencing was performed with immunoSEQ multiplex PCR; in TCRdb, only in-frame clones are kept and a portion is missing. The sample gives 150,000 to 200,000 clones, 81% of which show up once; approximately 2% is in the top ten. The specimen was PBMCs. Every receptor here comes from a woman under 30 in good health and CMV-seronegative.

Regarding this clone: One end of the junction fails to match germline, which may point to a read error. The CDR3 DNA sequence: TGTGCCAGCAGTTTCAGGGGGCACACCGGGGGGCTGTTTTTT. The encoded protein is CASSFRGHTGGLFF. The gene calls are TRBV27 and TRBJ2-2; 8 bases agree with TRBD1. The CDR3 is 14 amino acids. Germline V lookup: CDR1 MNHEY, CDR2 SMNVEV (reference sequence).

The CDR3 loop is CASSLELVLRSPGELFF. CDR3 DNA sequence: TGCGCCAGCAGCTTGGAGTTAGTCCTAAGATCCCCCGGGGAGCTGTTTTTT. The rearrangement links TRBV5-1 to TRBJ2-2; D call uncertain. V was shortened by 0 bases and J by 6 bases, with 18 bases between the two germline ends. This CDR3 region has 17 residues. CDR1 SGHRS and CDR2 YFSETQ come from the germline V gene.

V usage is TRBV2 and J usage is TRBJ1-1; the D gene is possibly TRBD1 (5 bases). The CDR3 is 14 amino acids. Trimming took off 6 bases at V and 4 bases at J, with 15 bases between the two ends. Germline CDR1 and CDR2: SNHLY and FYNNEI. The CDR3: CASSRGLGGTEAFF. The CDR3 DNA follows: TGTGCCAGCAGCCGGGGTTTGGGGGGCACTGAAGCTTTCTTT.